These 26 T cell receptor beta chains were all obtained from the same sample, sequenced in a study of cytomegalovirus exposure and HLA in healthy donors. TCRdb's copy holds only in-frame clones and misses some; the assay was immunoSEQ multiplex PCR. The data hold 250,000 to 300,000 clones, with roughly 85% observed a single time. Sequencing was done on a sample of PBMCs. Receptor source: a woman aged 18-35 years in good health and CMV-seronegative.

This sequence joins TRBV9 and TRBJ2-2; TRBD1 is a possible D gene (5 bases). This CDR3 has 16 residues. CDR1 is SGDLS, CDR2 YYNGEE, per germline. V was pared by 3 bases and J by 0 bases, with 12 bases between. CDR3: CASSGRQTANTGELFF. The CDR3 bases are TGTGCCAGCAGCGGCAGACAGACTGCGAACACCGGGGAGCTGTTTTTT.

This clone was recorded a few times. The chain employs TRBV6-5 and TRBJ1-2; D is unclear. CDR3 length equals 16 residues. Germline V gene sequence: CDR1 MNHEY, CDR2 SVGAGI. V gave up 4 bases and J gave up 2 bases, with 17 bases separating them. As DNA, the CDR3 is TGTGCCAGCAGTTCTTTGAGTGAGGAATGGAACTATGGCTACACCTTC. It specifies CASSSLSEEWNYGYTF.

This clone appeared a few times. V is TRBV5-1 and J is TRBJ2-7; the D is unclear. Deletions cut 7 bases from V and 3 bases from J, with 14 bases between. Germline assignment: CDR1 SGHRS and CDR2 YFSETQ. This CDR3 is built from 13 residues. CDR3 sequence (DNA): TGCGCCAGCCCCCCGGCTGGAGACTACGAGCAGTACTTC. Its protein product is CASPPAGDYEQYF. The full variable domain, with the rest looked up from reference TRBV5-1 and TRBJ2-7, is KAGVTQTPRYLIKTRGQQVTLSCSPISGHRSVSWYQQTPGQGLQFLFEYFSETQRNKGNFPGRFSGRQFSNSRSEMNVSTLELGDSALYLCASPPAGDYEQYFGPGTRLTVT.

This clone was seen more than once but under ten times. The identical CDR3 is also encoded by other nucleotide sequences in the sample. The chain carries TRBV30 and TRBJ1-5; D ambiguous. V gave up 0 bases and J gave up 3 bases, with 9 bases separating them. The germline gives CDR1 GTSNPN, CDR2 SVGIG (reference sequence). The CDR3 sequence is 14 residues long. The CDR3 sequence: CAWSVPGSNQPQHF. DNA of the CDR3: TGTGCCTGGAGTGTACCGGGTTCCAATCAGCCCCAGCATTTT.

The chain combines TRBV9 with TRBJ1-2, with D hard to call. The V end lost 4 bases, the J end lost 4 bases, and 17 bases lay between the germline ends. The CDR3 contains 15 residues. Per germline, CDR1 SGDLS and CDR2 YYNGEE. The CDR3 bases are TGTGCCAGCAGCCCTGACGGAGGAACCTTCTATGGCTACACCTTC. It yields the protein CASSPDGGTFYGYTF. Combining the CDR3 with reference TRBV9 and TRBJ1-2 gives the whole variable domain DSGVTQTPKHLITATGQRVTLRCSPRSGDLSVYWYQQSLDQGLQFLIQYYNGEERAKGNILERFSAQQFPDLHSELNLSSLELGDSALYFCASSPDGGTFYGYTFGSGTRLTVV.

The DNA for the CDR3 is TGTGCCAGCAGTTACCTAGGGACTAGCGGGAGGTATGAGCAGTTCTTC. Its protein is CASSYLGTSGRYEQFF. The chain recombines TRBV6-5 with TRBJ2-1; 15 bases agree with TRBD2. CDR1 is MNHEY and CDR2 is SVGAGI in the germline V gene. Losses at the gene ends were 2 bases for V and 8 bases for J; bases not matched to a gene: 4. The CDR3 consists of 16 residues.

This chain connects TRBV11-2 to TRBJ2-3; the match to TRBD1 covers 9 bases. The germline V gene has CDR1 SGHAT and CDR2 FQNNGV. J lost 0 bases, V lost 5 bases, and 3 bases had no gene match. The CDR3 contains 15 residues. CDR3 nucleotide sequence: TGTGCCAGCAGCCTGGACAGGGGTAGCACAGATACGCAGTATTTT. It encodes CASSLDRGSTDTQYF.

The chain recombines TRBV27 with TRBJ1-5; 9 bases agree with TRBD1. V shed 6 bases, J shed 0 bases, and the junction held 9 bases outside the gene matches. The germline V gene has CDR1 MNHEY and CDR2 SMNVEV (reference sequence). The CDR3 contains 17 residues. The CDR3 sequence: CASRPGTGRYSNQPQHF. The CDR3 nucleotides are TGTGCCAGCAGACCCGGGACAGGGAGATATAGCAATCAGCCCCAGCATTTT.

CDR3 DNA: TGTGCCAGCAGGAAACTAGCGGGGAGCTCCTACGAGCAGTACTTC. Translating gives CASRKLAGSSYEQYF. This chain connects TRBV6-5 to TRBJ2-7; TRBD2 matches 10 bases. The V gene's germline CDR1 is MNHEY and CDR2 SVGAGI. The CDR3 loop spans 15 amino acids. V shed 6 bases, J shed 0 bases, and the junction held 5 bases outside the gene matches.

The chain employs TRBV27 and TRBJ2-2, with a weak D call TRBD2 (5 bases). Germline CDR1 reads MNHEY; CDR2 reads SMNVEV (reference sequence). Deletions cut 1 base from V and 0 bases from J, with 9 bases between. This CDR3 contains 16 residues. CDR3 bases: TGTGCCAGCAGTTTATACGGGGTCGCGAACACCGGGGAGCTGTTTTTT. Translating gives CASSLYGVANTGELFF.

This chain connects TRBV4-1 to TRBJ1-5, with TRBD1 identical over 7 bases. The CDR3 is 13 amino acids. Germline values: CDR1 MGHRA, CDR2 YSYEKL. V was pared by 7 bases and J by 4 bases, with 4 bases of the junction left unmatched. The CDR3 loop is CASKGQSNQPQHF. For the CDR3, the DNA is TGCGCCAGCAAGGGACAGTCAAATCAGCCCCAGCATTTT.

The V and J genes are TRBV6-5 and TRBJ2-6; no clear D gene. The CDR3 runs to 15 residues. The germline V gene has CDR1 MNHEY and CDR2 SVGAGI. V lost 5 bases, J lost 0 bases, and 8 bases lay in between. The CDR3 DNA reads as TGTGCCAGCAGTGGCGGAAGCTCTGGGGCCAACGTCCTGACTTTC. Protein sequence: CASSGGSSGANVLTF.

This sequence joins TRBV6-5 and TRBJ2-7; TRBD1 matches 7 bases. Trimming removed 6 bases from V and 0 bases from J; junction bases left unmatched: 8. The CDR3 is made up of 15 amino acids. CDR1 MNHEY and CDR2 SVGAGI come from the germline V gene. Here the CDR3 reads CASSLRTGSSYEQYF. In nucleotides, the CDR3 is TGTGCCAGCAGCCTCAGGACAGGAAGCTCCTACGAGCAGTACTTC.

This clone has just a few counts. This chain links TRBV28 with TRBJ1-2, with 9 bases lining up with TRBD1. With V trimmed by 7 bases and J by 7 bases, 13 bases remained unmatched. This CDR3 is 15 amino acids long. Germline V gene lookup returns CDR1 MDHEN and CDR2 SYDVKM. In DNA form, the CDR3 reads TGTGCCAGCACCCTACAGGGGGCCGGGTTGGGTGGCTACACCTTC. Translation gives CASTLQGAGLGGYTF.

The chain is built from TRBV10-3 and TRBJ2-5, with D perhaps matching TRBD1 (5 bases). CDR1 is ENHRY and CDR2 is SYGVKD in the germline V gene. V lost 4 bases and J 0 bases, leaving 9 bases between the germline ends. This CDR3 region has 14 residues. CDR3 in amino acids: CAISGPTDQETQYF. CDR3 nucleotide sequence: TGTGCCATCAGTGGCCCGACAGACCAAGAGACCCAGTACTTC.

The CDR3 DNA sequence: TGTGCTAGTGGCTTAGCGGACTCCTACGAGCAGTACTTC. It yields the protein CASGLADSYEQYF. V and J are TRBV12-5 and TRBJ2-7; D perhaps matches TRBD2 (6 bases). Between the trimmed V and J ends, which lost 6 bases and 0 bases, there was a span of 9 bases. Germline CDR1 LGHNT, CDR2 FRNRAP. The CDR3 sequence is 13 residues long. Full variable domain (outside the CDR3, taken from reference TRBV12-5 and TRBJ2-7): DARVTQTPRHKVTEMGQEVTMRCQPILGHNTVFWYRQTMMQGLELLAYFRNRAPLDDSGMPKDRFSAEMPDATLATLKIQPSEPRDSAVYFCASGLADSYEQYFGPGTRLTVT.

This chain uses TRBV4-1 with TRBJ1-2; weak D call: TRBD1 (6 bases). Trimming removed 1 base at V and 4 bases at J, with 13 bases between. CDR3 size: 15 residues. Germline lookup yields CDR1 MGHRA and CDR2 YSYEKL. The CDR3 sequence: CASSQVARGGYGYTF. As DNA, the CDR3 is TGCGCCAGCAGCCAAGTAGCCAGGGGTGGCTATGGCTACACCTTC.

The V gene is TRBV7-6, the J gene TRBJ1-5; 8 nucleotides align to TRBD1. The trim removed 1 base at V and 4 bases at J, leaving 9 bases unmatched. This CDR3 is built from 17 residues. In germline, CDR1 is SGHVS, CDR2 FNYEAQ. The CDR3 bases are TGTGCCAGCAGCTTAGTACAGGGAGACAGGGGAAATCAGCCCCAGCATTTT. This codes for CASSLVQGDRGNQPQHF.

The V call is TRBV30, the J call TRBJ2-7; weak D call: TRBD1 (6 bases). The CDR3 totals 18 residues. Trimming cost V 0 bases and J 0 bases, with 21 bases left between them. Germline CDR1 is GTSNPN and CDR2 is SVGIG (reference sequence). The CDR3 nucleotides read TGTGCCTGGAGTGTACGGACGGGACACCAACCATACTCCTACGAGCAGTACTTC. Translation: CAWSVRTGHQPYSYEQYF.

V usage is TRBV30 and J usage is TRBJ2-5; 9 nucleotides match TRBD2. Germline V gene data show CDR1 as GTSNPN and CDR2 as SVGIG (reference sequence). This CDR3 comprises 14 residues. The V and J ends lost 2 bases and 5 bases, in that order; junction bases with no gene match: 6. In DNA form, the CDR3 reads TGTGCCTGGAGTTTGGAGCGGGGGGTGGAGACCCAGTACTTC. Amino acids: CAWSLERGVETQYF.

The V gene is TRBV7-9, the J gene TRBJ2-7; 9 positions agree with TRBD2. The CDR3 loop spans 15 amino acids. J lost 5 bases, V lost 1 base, and 6 bases had no gene match. Germline V gives CDR1 SEHNR, CDR2 FQNEAQ (reference sequence). In DNA form, the CDR3 reads TGTGCCAGCAGCTTAGTTCCTAGCGGGAAGGACGAGCAGTACTTC. Translating gives CASSLVPSGKDEQYF.

The chain combines TRBV28 with TRBJ1-1; 7 nucleotides line up with TRBD1. V lost 6 bases, J lost 6 bases, and 7 bases stayed unmatched. Germline V CDR1 and CDR2: MDHEN, SYDVKM. This CDR3 is built from 13 residues. This CDR3 reads CASRKTGRPEAFF. The CDR3 nucleotides are TGTGCCAGCAGAAAGACAGGGAGGCCTGAAGCTTTCTTT.

The V call is TRBV28, the J call TRBJ2-7; D may be TRBD1 (5 bases). The V and J ends lost 6 bases and 4 bases respectively, with 22 bases between them. Germline CDR1 and CDR2: MDHEN and SYDVKM. The CDR3 covers 16 residues. CDR3 DNA sequence: TGTGCCAGCAGCGCCGTTGGGTCAGGGTGGCAATACGAGCAGTACTTC. Its protein is CASSAVGSGWQYEQYF. Using reference TRBV28 and TRBJ2-7 for the parts outside the CDR3, the full variable domain is DVKVTQSSRYLVKRTGEKVFLECVQDMDHENMFWYRQDPGLGLRLIYFSYDVKMKEKGDIPEGYSVSREKKERFSLILESASTNQTSMYLCASSAVGSGWQYEQYFGPGTRLTVT.

The rearrangement joins TRBV7-2 to TRBJ1-2; 10 bases fit TRBD1. Unmatched junction bases numbered 11, after V lost 3 bases and J lost 4 bases. The germline gives CDR1 SGHTA, CDR2 FQGNSA. The CDR3 extends over 17 amino acids. In DNA, the CDR3 is TGTGCCAGCAGCTTCATGGACAGGGGGGCTCAAGCCTATGGCTACACCTTC. Encoded protein: CASSFMDRGAQAYGYTF.

The chain is built from TRBV30 and TRBJ1-2; 8 bases fit TRBD1. CDR3 length equals 13 residues. From germline, CDR1 is GTSNPN and CDR2 SVGIG (reference sequence). V was pared by 2 bases and J by 4 bases, with 3 bases of the junction left unmatched. CDR3 bases: TGTGCCTGGAGTTCAGGGGGCGGCTATGGCTACACCTTC. This encodes CAWSSGGGYGYTF.

V usage is TRBV6-6 and J usage is TRBJ1-6, with D maybe TRBD1 (6 bases). Germline V gene data show CDR1 as MNHNY and CDR2 as SVGAGI (reference sequence). CDR3 length: 16 amino acids. V dropped 6 bases and J dropped 5 bases, with 17 bases sitting between them. CDR3: CASSARGQENNSPLHF. CDR3 DNA: TGTGCCAGCAGCGCCCGGGGACAAGAGAATAATTCACCCCTCCACTTT.